This T cell receptor beta chain was profiled in a study of blood T cell repertoires in COVID-19. Study background: Acute and convalescent COVID-19 samples came from the United States, Italy and Spain. T cells, B-cell-depleted T cells, or PBMCs supplied cDNA or gDNA.

In the study's own analysis: Amplification from reference gene primers served as the basis for estimated nucleated cell counts. Data came from immunoSEQ multiplex PCR; TCRdb stores just in-frame clones and leaves some out. V and J calls and clone size follow that table, whereas D and trimming were derived from the DNA. The top ten hold around 4% of the sample, which has about 180,000 clones, roughly 88% seen once. This CDR3 is built from 11 residues. Trimming removed 7 bases at V and 6 bases at J, with 7 bases between. V gene TRBV12-3 or TRBV12-4 combines with J gene TRBJ2-1; D is perhaps TRBD1 (6 bases). This clonotype was sampled from a woman aged 30 to 39 with acute or convalescent COVID-19. What was sequenced was peripheral blood. CDR3 DNA sequence: TGTGCCAGCATCAGGGGCAATGAGCAGTTCTTC. Encoded protein: CASIRGNEQFF.